This T cell receptor beta chain was identified in a study of shared clonotypes between healthy human individuals. Broader study findings: Non-shared clonotypes were found to have lower generation probabilities than the clonotypes that were shared by all four of the sorted-subset donors.

There are 15 residues in the CDR3. From germline, CDR1 is LNHDA and CDR2 SQIVND (reference sequence). The trim removed 8 bases at V and 3 bases at J, leaving 9 bases unmatched. Source study methods: For the immunoSEQ data, sequences were junction-only without quality scores, so filtering differed. Method: immunoSEQ multiplex PCR; TCRdb's copy keeps in-frame clones and lacks some. The V and J calls and the clone size are those of that table, but D and trimming were determined from the DNA. The sample carries about a million clones, around three quarters recorded once. A note on this clone: Its antigen is as yet unknown.

This chain connects TRBV19 to TRBJ1-5, with TRBD1 matching over 8 bases. Sequencing was done on a sample of memory CD4+ T cells from PBMCs. Subset: CD45RA-negative fraction. This sequence originates from a man aged 18 to 30 in good health. Some clones in this sample may be carry-over from other donors' samples. CDR3 protein: CASSHQGANNQPQHF. Written as DNA, the CDR3 is TGTGCCAGTTCTCATCAGGGGGCGAACAATCAGCCCCAGCATTTT. Full variable domain (rest looked up from reference TRBV19 and TRBJ1-5): DGGITQSPKYLFRKEGQNVTLSCEQNLNHDAMYWYRQDPGQGLRLIYYSQIVNDFQKGDIAEGYSVSREKKESFPLTVTSAQKNPTAFYLCASSHQGANNQPQHFGDGTRLSIL.